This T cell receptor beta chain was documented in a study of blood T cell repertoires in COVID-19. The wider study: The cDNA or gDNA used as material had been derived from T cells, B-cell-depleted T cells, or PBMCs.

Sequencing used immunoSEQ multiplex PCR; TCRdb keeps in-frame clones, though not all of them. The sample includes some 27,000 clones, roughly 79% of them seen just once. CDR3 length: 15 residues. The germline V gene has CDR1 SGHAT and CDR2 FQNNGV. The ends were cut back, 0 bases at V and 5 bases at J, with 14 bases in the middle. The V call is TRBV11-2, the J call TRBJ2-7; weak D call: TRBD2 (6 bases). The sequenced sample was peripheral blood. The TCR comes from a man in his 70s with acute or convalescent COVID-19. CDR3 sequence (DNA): TGTGCCAGCAGCTTAGATCCCCAGCGGAGGGACGAGCAGTACTTC. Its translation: CASSLDPQRRDEQYF.